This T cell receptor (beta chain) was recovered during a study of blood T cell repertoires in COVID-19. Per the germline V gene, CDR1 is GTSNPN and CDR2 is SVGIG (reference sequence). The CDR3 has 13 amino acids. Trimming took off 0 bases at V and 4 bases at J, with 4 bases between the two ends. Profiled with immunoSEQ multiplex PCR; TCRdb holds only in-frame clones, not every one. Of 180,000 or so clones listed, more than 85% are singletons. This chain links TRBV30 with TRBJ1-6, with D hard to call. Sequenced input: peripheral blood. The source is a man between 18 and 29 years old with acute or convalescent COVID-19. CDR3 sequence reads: CAWSVQYNSPLHF. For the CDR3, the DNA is TGTGCCTGGAGTGTACAATATAATTCACCCCTCCACTTT.